Reported below is one T cell receptor beta chain. Its antigen is currently unknown. This entry belongs to a study of T cell responses to AZD1222 COVID-19 vaccine. Produced via immunoSEQ multiplex PCR; TCRdb's table is partial and in-frame only. The data contain 95,000 to 150,000 clones, approximately 92% of them singletons. Study observations and caveats: Spike-specific TCR breadth and depth both grew after two AZD1222 doses. Spike was spanned by vaccine-associated CD4 TCRs, with dominance at 160-218 and 743-854. Donor demographics were predominantly white British with a female majority; clonal diversity may be underestimated.

V gave up 0 bases and J gave up 8 bases, with 13 bases separating them. Germline V lookup: CDR1 LGHNA, CDR2 YSLEER. The length of the CDR3 is 15 residues. This TCR derives from an adult in good health. This rearrangement joins TRBV4-3 to TRBJ1-4; D perhaps matches TRBD1 (6 bases). Here the sequenced sample was peripheral blood, taken on day 0 of AZD1222 vaccination. The CDR3 nucleotides are TGCGCCAGCAGCCAAGAGTCCAGGGGTCACGAAAAACTGTTTTTT. Amino acid sequence: CASSQESRGHEKLFF.